Listed here are 18 T cell receptor beta chains from one sample, sequenced in a study of T cells expressing NK-cell markers. Reanalyzing the 5' RACE reads, TCRdb keeps one entry per CDR3 protein, without DNA. The sample totals 200,000 to 300,000 distinct CDR3 sequences; its top ten clones hold roughly 4.2%. The specimen sequenced was blood T cells: a sorted CD56 or NKG2C T cell subset, CD4+ or CD8+ T cells, or bulk PBMC T cells (not recorded which). These receptors were obtained from a woman aged 18 to 75 in good health.

The chain recombines TRBV7-2 with TRBJ2-4; TCRdb proposes TRBD2, but this gene call is untestable without DNA. This CDR3 region has 14 residues. Looked up from germline, CDR1 is SGHTA and CDR2 is FQGNSA. The CDR3: CASSPGGGKNIQYF.

V and J are TRBV20-1 and TRBJ2-5; TCRdb selects TRBD2, and the lack of DNA leaves this call unchecked. This CDR3 is 15 amino acids long. From germline, CDR1 is DFQATT and CDR2 SNEGSKA (reference sequence). The CDR3 loop is CSARDNRLVSETQYF.

The V gene is TRBV29-1, the J gene TRBJ2-7. The V gene's germline CDR1 is SQVTM and CDR2 ANQGSEA. The CDR3 has 11 amino acids. The CDR3 sequence: CSAHLGYEQYF.

This CDR3 reads CASSWAAVNEQFF. This chain links TRBV28 with TRBJ2-1. Germline values: CDR1 MDHEN, CDR2 SYDVKM. The CDR3 covers 13 residues.

V and J are TRBV15 and TRBJ2-7. This CDR3 is 12 amino acids long. Germline CDR1 reads LNHNV; CDR2 reads YYDKDF (reference sequence). CDR3 amino acids: CATSRDGYEQYF.

The chain couples TRBV5-1 to TRBJ2-1; as DNA is missing, the TRBD2 call by TCRdb cannot be tested. Germline V gene sequence: CDR1 SGHRS, CDR2 YFSETQ. The CDR3 runs to 16 residues. The CDR3 loop reads CASRYILAGGHNEQFF.

V gene TRBV7-2 combines with J gene TRBJ2-1. The V gene's germline CDR1 is SGHTA and CDR2 FQGNSA. CDR3 length equals 14 residues. CDR3: CASSLLAPYNEQFF. The full variable domain, in which reference TRBV7-2 and TRBJ2-1 provide the parts outside the CDR3, is GAGVSQSPSNKVTEKGKDVELRCDPISGHTALYWYRQSLGQGLEFLIYFQGNSAPDKSGLPSDRFSAERTGGSVSTLTIQRTQQEDSAVYLCASSLLAPYNEQFFGPGTRLTVL.

The chain combines TRBV28 with TRBJ1-1. Germline V gene data show CDR1 as MDHEN and CDR2 as SYDVKM. The CDR3 runs to 12 residues. CDR3 protein: CASGSLAREAFF.

V gene TRBV20-1 combines with J gene TRBJ1-6; with no DNA, the TCRdb D assignment of TRBD1 cannot be verified. The CDR3 length is 15 residues. Germline CDR1 reads DFQATT; CDR2 reads SNEGSKA (reference sequence). The chain's CDR3 is CSARVGSLYNSPLHF.

V usage is TRBV12-3 or TRBV12-4 and J usage is TRBJ2-7; the TRBD2 assignment by TCRdb is unverifiable without DNA. The CDR3 is 18 residues long. CDR3 residues: CASRVGGLAGSPSYEQYF.

The chain joins TRBV4-2 to TRBJ2-3; the D call of TRBD2 rests on TCRdb alone, since no DNA is present to check it. The CDR3 totals 15 residues. Per germline, CDR1 LGHNA and CDR2 YNFKEQ. CDR3 sequence reads: CASSQDQRESSGTTF.

The chain couples TRBV18 to TRBJ1-5; no DNA is available, so the TRBD1 call from TCRdb remains unchecked. This CDR3 is built from 17 residues. Germline V gives CDR1 KGHSH, CDR2 LQKENI. This CDR3 reads CASSPLPVTGGGQPQHF.

V and J are TRBV20-1 and TRBJ2-1; without DNA, the TCRdb call of TRBD1 cannot be checked. The CDR3 runs to 16 residues. Germline V gene lookup returns CDR1 DFQATT and CDR2 SNEGSKA (reference sequence). CDR3 loop: CSAGGGSRKDYNEQFF.

The gene calls are TRBV20-1 and TRBJ1-3. The CDR3 spans 15 residues. Germline V gene sequence: CDR1 DFQATT, CDR2 SNEGSKA (reference sequence). The CDR3 region is CSALPIDFSGNTIYF.

The chain uses TRBV18 and TRBJ1-3. Germline V gene data show CDR1 as KGHSH and CDR2 as LQKENI. The CDR3 loop spans 15 amino acids. The CDR3 region is CASSPPTSHRNTIYF. The entire variable domain, with the rest obtained from reference TRBV18 and TRBJ1-3, is as follows: NAGVMQNPRHLVRRRGQEARLRCSPMKGHSHVYWYRQLPEEGLKFMVYLQKENIIDESGMPKERFSAEFPKEGPSILRIQQVVRGDSAAYFCASSPPTSHRNTIYFGEGSWLTVV.

The chain links TRBV6-5 to TRBJ1-4; TCRdb outputs TRBD1, but without DNA this stays unchecked. The germline CDR1 and CDR2 sequences are MNHEY and SVGAGI. The CDR3 extends over 14 amino acids. The CDR3: CASKFPGGNEKLFF.

This rearrangement joins TRBV9 to TRBJ2-2; TCRdb proposes TRBD1, but this gene call is untestable without DNA. Germline CDR1 reads SGDLS; CDR2 reads YYNGEE. This CDR3 contains 16 residues. The CDR3 protein is CASSPRTGRNTGELFF.

The rearrangement links TRBV10-3 to TRBJ1-2; TCRdb proposes TRBD1, but this gene call is untestable without DNA. This CDR3 is built from 16 residues. Per the germline V gene, CDR1 is ENHRY and CDR2 is SYGVKD. The CDR3 protein is CAISESKDGTGEAYTF.